The rows below give T cell receptor beta chains drawn from one sample of a study of blood T cell repertoires in COVID-19. Only in-frame clones appear in the TCRdb table, and some are missing; sequencing was by immunoSEQ multiplex PCR. The table lists 15,000 to 20,000 clones, about 85% of them singletons, with approximately 15% in the top ten. What was sequenced was peripheral blood. These receptors were obtained from a human donor in a cohort sampled during active COVID-19. CDR3s include the opening cysteine and the closing phenylalanine or tryptophan. A D gene is named only where the DNA matches it firmly. Only some rows state a clone size, as once, few, many or a class for expanded clones.

clone_size	d_call	j_call	v_call	cdr3_aa	cdr3_nt
NA	TRBD1	TRBJ2-1	TRBV9	CASSAPGTGDGNEQFF	TGTGCCAGCAGCGCTCCCGGGACAGGGGATGGTAATGAGCAGTTCTTC
NA	NA	TRBJ2-3	TRBV21-1	CASNVLVCTDTQYF	TGTGCCAGCAACGTACTAGTTTGCACAGATACGCAGTATTTT
NA	NA	TRBJ2-5	TRBV7-6	CASSLLTSNQETQYF	TGTGCCAGCAGCTTACTCACTAGCAACCAAGAGACCCAGTACTTC
NA	TRBD1	TRBJ2-7	TRBV6-5	CASTRDRAYEQYF	TGTGCCAGCACCCGGGACAGGGCATACGAGCAGTACTTC
NA	NA	TRBJ2-1	TRBV2	CASSGGERNYNEQFF	TGTGCCAGCAGTGGTGGAGAACGAAATTACAATGAGCAGTTCTTC
NA	NA	TRBJ1-2	TRBV10-3	CAISGFGGGPGLYTF	TGTGCCATCAGTGGGTTTGGAGGCGGACCCGGGCTCTACACCTTC
NA	TRBD2	TRBJ2-1	TRBV19	CASSIGNGGNNEQFF	TGTGCCAGTAGTATAGGTAACGGGGGGAACAATGAGCAGTTCTTC
NA	TRBD2	TRBJ2-3	TRBV19	CASSSGLAGGELSDTQYF	TGTGCCAGTAGTTCAGGACTAGCGGGAGGAGAATTGTCAGATACGCAGTATTTT
NA	NA	TRBJ1-6	TRBV5-1	CASSFDGRDDSPLHF	TGCGCCAGCAGCTTTGATGGCAGGGATGATTCACCCCTCCACTTT
NA	TRBD1	TRBJ1-5	TRBV7-2	CASSETGEQPQHF	TGTGCCAGCAGCGAAACAGGGGAGCAGCCCCAGCATTTT
NA	NA	TRBJ1-1	TRBV30	CAWETSGVAFF	TGTGCCTGGGAGACTAGTGGGGTTGCTTTCTTT
NA	NA	TRBJ2-2	TRBV3-1/TRBV3-2	CASSQARATGELFF	TGTGCCAGCAGCCAAGCCAGGGCCACCGGGGAGCTGTTTTTT
NA	TRBD1	TRBJ2-1	TRBV7-3	CASSLSEGDSRTGEQFF	TGTGCCAGCAGCTTAAGCGAAGGGGACAGTAGGACCGGTGAGCAGTTCTTC
once	TRBD2	TRBJ2-7	TRBV2	CASSQLAGGLSGTGEQYF	TGTGCCAGCAGTCAACTAGCGGGGGGTCTATCGGGGACGGGTGAGCAGTACTTC
NA	TRBD2	TRBJ2-1	TRBV5-1	CASSLAGLAGGEQFF	TGCGCCAGCAGCTTGGCGGGACTAGCGGGAGGAGAGCAGTTCTTC
NA	TRBD2	TRBJ2-5	TRBV2	CASSGLAGGETQYF	TGTGCCAGCAGTGGCTTAGCGGGGGGAGAGACCCAGTACTTC
NA	TRBD1	TRBJ1-2	TRBV5-5	CASHPGQGSRVGGYTF	TGTGCCAGCCACCCGGGACAGGGGTCTAGGGTAGGTGGCTACACCTTC
NA	TRBD1	TRBJ2-5	TRBV5-5	CASSWGTAGEETQYF	TGTGCCAGCAGCTGGGGGACAGCTGGGGAAGAGACCCAGTACTTC
NA	TRBD1	TRBJ1-6	TRBV9	CASSQYRGSPLHF	TGTGCCAGCAGCCAGTACAGGGGATCACCCCTCCACTTT
NA	TRBD1	TRBJ2-1	TRBV3-1/TRBV3-2	CASSQGTGYVNEQFF	TGTGCCAGCAGCCAAGGGACAGGGTACGTCAATGAGCAGTTCTTC
few	TRBD2	TRBJ2-7	TRBV7-2	CASSLGLAELYEQYF	TGTGCCAGCAGCTTAGGGCTAGCGGAGCTTTACGAGCAGTACTTC
NA	NA	TRBJ2-7	TRBV9	CASSSLSRAGEQYF	TGTGCCAGCAGTAGCCTATCACGGGCGGGCGAGCAGTACTTC
NA	NA	TRBJ2-5	TRBV3-1/TRBV3-2	CASNPHSQETQYF	TGTGCCAGCAACCCCCACTCCCAAGAGACCCAGTACTTC
NA	TRBD1	TRBJ2-5	TRBV7-9	CASSENRGVLETQYF	TGTGCCAGCAGCGAAAACAGGGGGGTACTGGAGACCCAGTACTTC
NA	TRBD1	TRBJ2-6	TRBV2	CASSEDRGSRSGANVLTF	TGTGCCAGCAGTGAAGACAGGGGATCTCGCTCTGGGGCCAACGTCCTGACTTTC
NA	NA	TRBJ2-3	TRBV7-9	CASSLAGGPNTQYF	TGTGCCAGCAGCTTAGCTGGGGGCCCAAATACGCAGTATTTT
NA	TRBD1	TRBJ1-4	TRBV7-9	CASSDRESLLGEKLFF	TGTGCCAGCAGCGACAGGGAAAGCCTCCTTGGCGAAAAACTGTTTTTT